The next 23 T cell receptor beta chains were all read from a single sample in a study of cytomegalovirus exposure and HLA in healthy donors. Vbeta (60) and Jbeta (13) primers were used in the PCR. Assay used: immunoSEQ multiplex PCR; TCRdb lists only in-frame clones, some missing. The table lists tens of thousands of clones, 80% of them singletons, with roughly 5.6% in the top ten. Sequenced: PBMCs. The receptors were sampled from a male donor in good health and CMV-seronegative.

V usage is TRBV6-6 and J usage is TRBJ1-5; the D is unclear. The CDR3 totals 13 residues. CDR1 and CDR2 (germline): MNHNY, SVGAGI (reference sequence). V was cut by 6 bases and J by 3 bases, with 9 bases left in between. The CDR3 DNA sequence: TGTGCCAGCAGGTACAGCCTCAATCAGCCCCAGCATTTT. Its protein product is CASRYSLNQPQHF.

The genes are TRBV7-8 and TRBJ2-1; D is possibly TRBD1 (5 bases). This CDR3 comprises 13 residues. Trimming cost V 3 bases and J 7 bases, with 10 bases left between them. Germline loops: CDR1 SGHVS, CDR2 FQNEAQ. In DNA form, the CDR3 reads TGTGCCAGCAGCTTTTCGCAGGGTAATGAGCAGTTCTTC. Translated: CASSFSQGNEQFF.

The chain couples TRBV19 to TRBJ2-1; 8 bases align to TRBD2. CDR1 LNHDA and CDR2 SQIVND come from the germline V gene (reference sequence). This CDR3 has 17 amino acids. With V trimmed by 7 bases and J by 2 bases, 13 bases remained unmatched. The CDR3 loop is CASTPGGVYTAYNEQFF. Written as DNA, the CDR3 is TGTGCCAGTACGCCGGGGGGGGTTTACACAGCCTACAATGAGCAGTTCTTC.

This clone was seen more than once but under ten times. The chain couples TRBV4-2 to TRBJ2-1, with 11 bases fitting TRBD2. This CDR3 has 19 amino acids. Losses at the gene ends were 0 bases for V and 8 bases for J; bases not matched to a gene: 15. Per germline, CDR1 LGHNA and CDR2 YNFKEQ. In nucleotides, the CDR3 is TGTGCCAGCAGCCAAGATCGGTTAGTATTGGGGACTAGCGGCGATGAGCAGTTCTTC. This sequence encodes CASSQDRLVLGTSGDEQFF.

The chain joins TRBV19 to TRBJ2-7; 8 bases line up with TRBD1. Losses at the gene ends were 7 bases for V and 2 bases for J; bases not matched to a gene: 10. The CDR3 is 15 amino acids. Germline CDR1 and CDR2: LNHDA and SQIVND (reference sequence). The CDR3 spells CASTQTGQGPYEQYF. The CDR3 DNA reads as TGTGCCAGTACCCAAACAGGACAGGGTCCCTACGAGCAGTACTTC.

V usage is TRBV9 and J usage is TRBJ2-1; TRBD2 matches at 8 bases. The junction had 7 bases not matched to a gene; V was cut back by 5 bases and J by 0 bases. This CDR3 contains 16 residues. CDR1 SGDLS and CDR2 YYNGEE come from the germline V gene. CDR3 coding DNA: TGTGCCAGCAGTGAAACCGGGACTAGCTCCTACAATGAGCAGTTCTTC. It encodes CASSETGTSSYNEQFF.

This chain joins TRBV7-2 and TRBJ1-3; the D is unclear. This CDR3 contains 14 residues. Germline values: CDR1 SGHTA, CDR2 FQGNSA. Trimming stripped 7 bases from V and 0 bases from J, with 10 bases between. This chain's CDR3 is CASTTGSSGNTIYF. In DNA, the CDR3 is TGTGCCAGCACGACGGGGAGCTCTGGAAACACCATATATTTT.

The chain joins TRBV5-6 to TRBJ1-2; maybe TRBD1 (5 bases). V was shortened by 4 bases and J by 4 bases, with 17 bases between the two germline ends. CDR1 is SGHDT, CDR2 YYEEEE, per germline. The CDR3 covers 15 residues. CDR3 sequence: CASSQGWASGYGYTF. The CDR3 coding sequence is TGTGCCAGCAGCCAGGGCTGGGCATCGGGCTATGGCTACACCTTC.

V usage is TRBV5-4 and J usage is TRBJ1-4, with D unresolved. Germline CDR1 SGHNT, CDR2 YYREEE (reference sequence). Trimming removed 0 bases from V and 3 bases from J, with 6 bases in between. CDR3 length: 14 amino acids. The CDR3 bases are TGTGCCAGCAGCTTGGACAGTCCTAATGAAAAACTGTTTTTT. Amino acid sequence: CASSLDSPNEKLFF.

The V and J genes are TRBV27 and TRBJ1-5; D unresolved. This CDR3 comprises 13 residues. Per the germline V gene, CDR1 is MNHEY and CDR2 is SMNVEV (reference sequence). The V and J ends lost 3 bases and 5 bases respectively, with 8 bases between them. The CDR3 DNA follows: TGTGCCAGCAGTTTGGAGTCCTATCAGCCCCAGCATTTT. Its translation is CASSLESYQPQHF.

This chain connects TRBV7-9 to TRBJ1-5, with D tentatively TRBD1 (6 bases). Per the germline V gene, CDR1 is SEHNR and CDR2 is FQNEAQ (reference sequence). CDR3 length: 15 amino acids. V was shortened by 4 bases and J by 0 bases, with 10 bases between the two germline ends. The CDR3 here is CASSSGQYSNQPQHF. CDR3 nucleotide sequence: TGTGCCAGCAGCTCCGGACAGTATAGCAATCAGCCCCAGCATTTT.

The chain has TRBV7-2 and TRBJ2-3; TRBD2 matches at 10 bases. The CDR3 contains 16 residues. Germline V gene data show CDR1 as SGHTA and CDR2 as FQGNSA. V was pared by 5 bases and J by 0 bases, with 5 bases of the junction left unmatched. The CDR3 spells CASSRTSGPSTDTQYF. CDR3 bases: TGTGCCAGCAGCCGGACTAGCGGTCCTAGCACAGATACGCAGTATTTT.

The chain recombines TRBV4-3 with TRBJ1-6; TRBD1 matches 10 bases. V lost 2 bases, J lost 8 bases, and 6 bases stayed unmatched. This CDR3 has 16 residues. Germline values: CDR1 LGHNA, CDR2 YSLEER. The CDR3 protein is CASSQSRTGGYSPLHF. In DNA form, the CDR3 reads TGCGCCAGCAGCCAATCCCGGACAGGGGGATATTCACCCCTCCACTTT.

The chain combines TRBV6-5 with TRBJ2-1; the match to TRBD2 covers 9 bases. Germline CDR1 MNHEY, CDR2 SVGAGI. V trimming: 10 bases; J trimming: 9 bases; junction bases outside the gene matches: 10. The CDR3 loop spans 13 amino acids. In DNA form, the CDR3 reads TGTGCCACCCGACGTAGCGGGGGAGGTGAGCAGTTCTTC. It yields the protein CATRRSGGGEQFF.

This clone has a single count. The V call is TRBV5-4, the J call TRBJ1-2; 7 nucleotides align to TRBD1. Germline V gives CDR1 SGHNT, CDR2 YYREEE (reference sequence). This CDR3 has 14 amino acids. V was clipped by 0 bases and J by 4 bases; unmatched bases: 3. This chain's CDR3 is CASSLGQGLYGYTF. Written as DNA, the CDR3 is TGTGCCAGCAGCTTGGGACAGGGCCTCTATGGCTACACCTTC.

V and J are TRBV5-1 and TRBJ2-2; the match to TRBD1 covers 7 bases. This CDR3 is built from 14 residues. Germline lookup yields CDR1 SGHRS and CDR2 YFSETQ. J lost 5 bases, V lost 1 base, and 2 bases had no gene match. The CDR3 region is CASSLTGDTGELFF. The CDR3 coding sequence is TGCGCCAGCAGCTTGACAGGGGATACCGGGGAGCTGTTTTTT.

The J gene is TRBJ1-1, the V gene TRBV29-1; the match to TRBD1 covers 7 bases. Germline assignment: CDR1 SQVTM and CDR2 ANQGSEA. V lost 4 bases, J lost 1 base, and 6 bases stayed unmatched. This CDR3 has 14 amino acids. The CDR3 DNA sequence: TGCAGCGTTGGGGCCGGGACAGCGAACACTGAAGCTTTCTTT. It specifies CSVGAGTANTEAFF.

This chain connects TRBV2 to TRBJ1-3, with a possible D match to TRBD1 (5 bases). There are 15 residues in the CDR3. Trimming pared 5 bases from V and 0 bases from J, leaving 11 bases between. Germline values: CDR1 SNHLY, CDR2 FYNNEI. The chain's CDR3 is CASSPRDSSGNTIYF. The DNA of the CDR3 is TGTGCCAGCAGTCCAAGAGACAGCTCTGGAAACACCATATATTTT. The full variable domain, with the rest looked up from reference TRBV2 and TRBJ1-3, is EPEVTQTPSHQVTQMGQEVILRCVPISNHLYFYWYRQILGQKVEFLVSFYNNEISEKSEIFDDQFSVERPDGSNFTLKIRSTKLEDSAMYFCASSPRDSSGNTIYFGEGSWLTVV.

J is TRBJ1-1 and V is TRBV5-1; D remains unclear. With 0 bases removed from V and 0 bases from J, the gap between germline ends came to 12 bases. The CDR3 spans 16 residues. The germline CDR1 and CDR2 sequences are SGHRS and YFSETQ. The CDR3 DNA follows: TGCGCCAGCAGCTTGGGTCCCGGACTCATGAACACTGAAGCTTTCTTT. It specifies CASSLGPGLMNTEAFF.

This sequence joins TRBV7-7 and TRBJ2-1; the D gene is possibly TRBD1 (6 bases). V was clipped by 2 bases and J by 3 bases, with 8 bases between them. The CDR3 consists of 14 residues. Germline V gene sequence: CDR1 SSHAT, CDR2 FNYEAQ (reference sequence). The CDR3 sequence: CASSLSGDYNEQFF. The DNA for the CDR3 is TGTGCCAGCAGCTTATCAGGGGACTACAATGAGCAGTTCTTC.

The chain uses TRBV4-2 and TRBJ2-2, with 7 nucleotides matching TRBD2. The CDR3 contains 16 residues. CDR1 LGHNA and CDR2 YNFKEQ come from the germline V gene. The V segment lost 4 bases and the J segment 3 bases; nucleotides outside the gene matches: 8. The CDR3 coding sequence is TGTGCCAGCAGCCCAACGACTAGCCAGGACACCGGGGAGCTGTTTTTT. It encodes CASSPTTSQDTGELFF.

The V and J genes are TRBV7-2 and TRBJ1-2; 8 bases map to TRBD1. The V gene end was trimmed by 4 bases and the J gene end by 8 bases; junction bases not matched to a gene: 12. Germline CDR1 SGHTA, CDR2 FQGNSA. The CDR3 extends over 15 amino acids. The chain's CDR3 is CASSSVTGAPAGYTF. The DNA of the CDR3 is TGTGCCAGCAGCTCTGTGACAGGGGCCCCGGCCGGCTACACCTTC.

This chain uses TRBV6-5 with TRBJ1-2; D may be TRBD1 (5 bases). The CDR3 loop spans 16 amino acids. Germline lookup yields CDR1 MNHEY and CDR2 SVGAGI. V was shortened by 0 bases and J by 5 bases, with 16 bases between the two germline ends. The CDR3 DNA reads TGTGCCAGCAGTTACTCTTCCCCAGGGCCCTTGTATGGCTACACCTTC. Its protein is CASSYSSPGPLYGYTF.